These T cell receptor beta chains were read from a single sample in a study of T cell changes during pregnancy in multiple sclerosis. The method was immunoSEQ multiplex PCR; TCRdb's version includes in-frame clones alone and lacks a portion of them. The table includes about 110,000 clones, roughly nine tenths detected once. This material consisted of peripheral blood, taken before pregnancy. The receptors originated from a female donor with multiple sclerosis, enrolled in a pregnancy study. The CDR3 runs from the conserved cysteine through the conserved F or W. The D gene is left open where the match is weak. Clone size is stated in some rows and not others, as once, few, many or a class when expanded.

TRBD2 TRBJ2-3 TRBV4-2 NA CASSPLLAGDGTDTQYF TGTGCCAGCAGCCCCTTACTAGCGGGAGACGGCACAGATACGCAGTATTTT
NA TRBJ2-1 TRBV9 NA CASSRDWGISYNEQFF TGTGCCAGCAGCCGGGACTGGGGCATCTCCTACAATGAGCAGTTCTTC
NA TRBJ2-5 TRBV28 NA CASSEVPFQETQYF TGTGCCAGCAGTGAGGTTCCGTTTCAAGAGACCCAGTACTTC
TRBD1 TRBJ2-5 TRBV2 NA CASTKTRGETQYF TGTGCCAGCACCAAAACCAGGGGGGAGACCCAGTACTTC
TRBD2 TRBJ2-1 TRBV19 NA CASSLSGSSYNEQFF TGTGCCAGTAGTCTTAGCGGGAGCTCCTACAATGAGCAGTTCTTC
NA TRBJ2-1 TRBV6-5 NA CASSSDLSSYNEQFF TGTGCCAGCAGTTCTGACTTGAGCTCCTACAATGAGCAGTTCTTC
NA TRBJ1-6 TRBV4-3 NA CASSFRDTYSPLHF TGCGCCAGCAGCTTCCGGGACACATATTCACCCCTCCACTTT
NA TRBJ2-7 TRBV6-5 NA CASSPGTYEQYF TGTGCCAGCTCCCCCGGGACCTACGAGCAGTACTTC
NA TRBJ2-3 TRBV29-1 NA CSVEATSDTQYF TGCAGCGTTGAAGCGACATCAGATACGCAGTATTTT
TRBD1 TRBJ2-7 TRBV5-1 once CASSVRDRGYYEQYF TGCGCCAGCAGCGTCCGGGACAGGGGATATTACGAGCAGTACTTC
NA TRBJ2-1 TRBV18 NA CASSPTRSDEQFF TGTGCCAGCTCGCCGACTAGGAGTGACGAGCAGTTCTTC
NA TRBJ2-2 TRBV5-1 NA CASSLRVEGGELFF TGCGCCAGCAGCTTGCGGGTAGAAGGCGGGGAGCTGTTTTTT
TRBD1 TRBJ2-7 TRBV6-5 NA CASSQVTGQFEQYF TGTGCCAGCAGCCAGGTGACAGGGCAGTTCGAGCAGTACTTC
NA TRBJ1-1 TRBV6-5 NA CASSYSRDSTEAFF TGTGCCAGCAGTTACTCGAGGGATTCCACTGAAGCTTTCTTT
TRBD2 TRBJ2-7 TRBV13 NA CASSLFLGEKFEREMGYEQYF TGTGCCAGCAGCTTATTTTTGGGAGAGAAGTTTGAGCGGGAGATGGGCTACGAGCAGTACTTC
TRBD1 TRBJ1-5 TRBV6-5 NA CASSEGTGYQPQHF TGTGCCAGCAGTGAGGGGACAGGGTACCAGCCCCAGCATTTT
NA TRBJ2-7 TRBV9 NA CASSVGAGNSYEQYF TGTGCCAGCAGCGTAGGGGCTGGAAACTCCTACGAGCAGTACTTC
NA TRBJ1-5 TRBV19 NA CASTHGSFNQPQHF TGTGCCAGTACCCATGGGAGTTTCAATCAGCCCCAGCATTTT
NA TRBJ1-4 TRBV2 NA CASSEEWLGARRVFF TGTGCCAGCAGTGAAGAATGGCTTGGGGCCCGGCGAGTGTTTTTT
NA TRBJ2-3 TRBV7-9 NA CASPDKLDADTQYF TGTGCCAGCCCGGACAAGTTGGACGCAGATACGCAGTATTTT
TRBD1 TRBJ1-3 TRBV6-6 NA CASSARDRGGYTIYF TGTGCCAGCAGTGCCCGGGACAGGGGAGGATACACCATATATTTT
NA TRBJ1-2 TRBV2 NA CASSERDKSYGYTF TGTGCCAGCAGTGAACGGGACAAATCCTATGGCTACACCTTC
NA TRBJ1-5 TRBV7-8 few CASSLDRNQPQHF TGTGCCAGCAGCTTGGACAGAAATCAGCCCCAGCATTTT
TRBD2 TRBJ2-1 TRBV2 NA CASSVGTSGVVVTYNEQFF TGTGCCAGCAGTGTAGGAACTAGCGGGGTCGTAGTTACCTACAATGAGCAGTTCTTC
NA TRBJ2-3 TRBV9 once CASSVDAVPPDTQYF TGTGCCAGCAGCGTAGATGCAGTGCCTCCAGATACGCAGTATTTT
NA TRBJ1-2 TRBV11-3 NA CASSGGPSRGYTF TGTGCCAGTTCGGGGGGCCCATCACGGGGCTACACCTTC
NA TRBJ1-4 TRBV19 NA CASSIEGATNEKLFF TGTGCCAGTAGTATAGAGGGGGCGACTAATGAAAAACTGTTTTTT
NA TRBJ2-3 TRBV28 NA CASSFFSGVGDTQYF TGTGCCAGCAGTTTTTTTTCGGGGGTAGGAGATACGCAGTATTTT
NA TRBJ2-7 TRBV30 NA CAWTQGHYEQYF TGTGCCTGGACCCAGGGGCACTACGAGCAGTACTTC
TRBD2 TRBJ2-5 TRBV7-9 NA CASSLESRGRAWETQYF TGTGCCAGCAGCTTGGAGTCTCGCGGGAGGGCCTGGGAGACCCAGTACTTC
TRBD1 TRBJ2-3 TRBV10-3 NA CAISVLGGNTDTQYF TGTGCCATCAGTGTTCTAGGGGGCAACACAGATACGCAGTATTTT
NA TRBJ2-3 TRBV25-1 once CASNSGTDTQYF TGTGCCAGCAATAGCGGCACAGATACGCAGTATTTT
NA TRBJ2-7 TRBV21-1 once CASSKDPSGLYSPYEQYF TGTGCCAGCAGCAAAGATCCTAGCGGGCTTTACTCACCCTACGAGCAGTACTTC
NA TRBJ2-5 TRBV6-1 NA CASDPGGAGETQYF TGTGCCAGCGACCCAGGGGGAGCGGGAGAGACCCAGTACTTC
TRBD1 TRBJ2-7 TRBV7-3 NA CASSRTGGSYEQYF TGTGCCAGCAGCCGTACAGGGGGATCCTACGAGCAGTACTTC
NA TRBJ2-7 TRBV18 NA CASSPASSYEQYF TGTGCCAGCTCACCAGCGAGTTCCTACGAGCAGTACTTC
NA TRBJ2-2 TRBV11-2 once CASSIRLAGNTGELFF TGTGCCAGCAGCATACGCTTAGCCGGGAACACCGGGGAGCTGTTTTTT
NA TRBJ2-3 TRBV23-1 NA CASRALAPTDTQYF TGCGCCAGCAGAGCCTTAGCTCCCACAGATACGCAGTATTTT
NA TRBJ2-3 TRBV7-3 NA CASSLTAVSTDTQYF TGTGCCAGCAGCTTAACTGCGGTTAGCACAGATACGCAGTATTTT
NA TRBJ2-5 TRBV7-9 NA CASSSEARAETQYF TGTGCCAGCAGCTCAGAGGCCAGGGCTGAGACCCAGTACTTC
TRBD2 TRBJ2-3 TRBV5-1 NA CASSLLLAGSTDTQYF TGCGCCAGCAGCTTGTTACTAGCGGGAAGCACAGATACGCAGTATTTT
TRBD1 TRBJ2-1 TRBV5-6 NA CAIPSGGAHNEQFF TGTGCCATCCCGTCAGGGGGCGCCCACAATGAGCAGTTCTTC
NA TRBJ2-2 TRBV27 NA CASSLSSDTGELFF TGTGCCAGCAGTTTATCTTCGGACACCGGGGAGCTGTTTTTT
NA TRBJ2-1 TRBV11-3 NA CASSLGGFYEQFF TGTGCCAGCAGCTTAGGAGGGTTCTATGAGCAGTTCTTC
NA TRBJ1-2 TRBV5-1 NA CASSQGRTEYGYTF TGCGCCAGCAGCCAGGGACGGACAGAGTATGGCTACACCTTC
NA TRBJ1-2 TRBV14 NA CASSRTRKDSARLNYGYTF TGTGCCAGCAGCCGCACCAGAAAGGACAGCGCACGGCTAAACTATGGCTACACCTTC
NA TRBJ1-2 TRBV7-2 NA CASSLEGSNYGYTF TGTGCCAGCAGCTTGGAAGGGAGTAACTATGGCTACACCTTC
NA TRBJ2-1 TRBV18 NA CASSPPGGDYNEQFF TGTGCCAGCTCACCACCTGGTGGAGACTACAATGAGCAGTTCTTC
TRBD2 TRBJ2-7 TRBV30 NA CAWSLEGLAGTGEQYF TGTGCCTGGAGCCTTGAGGGACTAGCGGGAACGGGGGAGCAGTACTTC
NA TRBJ1-1 TRBV2 NA CASSDLGRFSDPGTEAFF TGTGCCAGCAGTGATTTGGGTCGGTTTTCAGACCCGGGCACTGAAGCTTTCTTT
TRBD1 TRBJ1-2 TRBV10-3 NA CAGRSGTDLFAF TGTGCCGGCCGGTCCGGGACAGACTTATTCGCCTTC